This T cell receptor (beta chain) appears in the sequencing data of a study of blood T cell repertoires in COVID-19. Study details: Material from acute and convalescent COVID-19 was sourced from the United States, Italy and Spain. Sources were T cells, B-cell-depleted T cells, or PBMCs; the material itself was cDNA or gDNA.

The data were produced by immunoSEQ multiplex PCR, yet TCRdb's version contains in-frame clones alone and is incomplete. Among 270,000 or so clones listed, roughly 80% were seen once. This CDR3 contains 15 residues. The germline V gene encodes CDR1 SGHRS and CDR2 YFSETQ. J was trimmed by 1 base and V by 4 bases; bases with no gene match: 4. Seattle's cohort entered during active infection and was followed longitudinally. This TCR derives from a human donor with COVID-19, enrolled during active disease. The donor label of this sample is uncertain. J is TRBJ1-3 and V is TRBV5-1; 8 bases map to TRBD1. The sample comprised peripheral blood. CDR3: CASSQRTGSGNTIYF. The CDR3 DNA is TGCGCCAGCAGCCAAAGGACAGGGTCTGGAAACACCATATATTTT.